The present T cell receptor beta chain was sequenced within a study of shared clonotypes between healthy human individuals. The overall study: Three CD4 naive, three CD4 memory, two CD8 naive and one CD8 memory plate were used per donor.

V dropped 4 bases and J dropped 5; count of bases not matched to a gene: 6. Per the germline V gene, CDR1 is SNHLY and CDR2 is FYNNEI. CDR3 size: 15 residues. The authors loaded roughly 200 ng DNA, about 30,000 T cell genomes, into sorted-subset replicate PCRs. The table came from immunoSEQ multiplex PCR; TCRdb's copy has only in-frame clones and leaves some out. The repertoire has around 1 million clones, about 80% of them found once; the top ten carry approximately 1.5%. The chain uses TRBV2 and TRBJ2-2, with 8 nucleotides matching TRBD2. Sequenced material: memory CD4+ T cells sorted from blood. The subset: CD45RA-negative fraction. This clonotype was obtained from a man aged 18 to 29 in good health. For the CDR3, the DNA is TGTGCCAGCAGTGGAGCGGGGGCGCTAACCGGGGAGCTGTTTTTT. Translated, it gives CASSGAGALTGELFF.